These T cell receptor beta chains were read from a single sample in a study of Ad26.COV2.S vaccination and SARS-CoV-2 variants. Profiling relied on immunoSEQ multiplex PCR, and the TCRdb table lists in-frame clones only, not all of them. This sample carries about 480,000 clones, roughly 89% of them seen once, and the ten largest clones take more than 10%. This specimen was peripheral blood, taken in a trial of Ad26.COV2.S vaccine versus placebo. Receptors originate from a person aged 18-60 years who received the Ad26.COV2.S COVID-19 vaccine or a placebo. Each CDR3 is given with its conserved first and last residue. The D gene is left open where the match is weak. Some rows mark clone size as missing; the rest say once, few, many or name a class of expanded clone.

clone size: NA
D gene: NA
V gene: TRBV30
J gene: TRBJ1-2
CDR3 protein: CAWETAHGYTF
CDR3 DNA: TGTGCCTGGGAGACAGCACATGGCTACACCTTC

clone size: once
D gene: NA
V gene: TRBV28
J gene: TRBJ1-2
CDR3 protein: CASSREDGYTF
CDR3 DNA: TGTGCCAGCAGCCGCGAAGATGGCTACACCTTC

clone size: NA
D gene: NA
V gene: TRBV7-9
J gene: TRBJ2-1
CDR3 protein: CASSEGTVGEQFF
CDR3 DNA: TGTGCCAGCAGCGAAGGGACCGTCGGTGAGCAGTTCTTC

clone size: NA
D gene: NA
V gene: TRBV4-2
J gene: TRBJ1-4
CDR3 protein: CASSQGRGGDEKLFF
CDR3 DNA: TGTGCCAGCAGCCAAGGTCGGGGCGGTGATGAAAAACTGTTTTTT

clone size: NA
D gene: TRBD1
V gene: TRBV2
J gene: TRBJ2-5
CDR3 protein: CASSGTGIETQYF
CDR3 DNA: TGTGCCAGCAGTGGGACAGGGATAGAGACCCAGTACTTC

clone size: NA
D gene: TRBD2
V gene: TRBV5-6
J gene: TRBJ2-1
CDR3 protein: CASSLLGLAGDLEQFF
CDR3 DNA: TGTGCCAGCAGCTTACTTGGACTAGCGGGAGATCTTGAGCAGTTCTTC

clone size: NA
D gene: NA
V gene: TRBV4-1
J gene: TRBJ1-3
CDR3 protein: CASSGTGHGSGNTIYF
CDR3 DNA: TGCGCCAGCAGCGGAACGGGACACGGCTCTGGAAACACCATATATTTT

clone size: NA
D gene: NA
V gene: TRBV7-2
J gene: TRBJ2-1
CDR3 protein: CASSRTSSREQFF
CDR3 DNA: TGTGCCAGCAGCCGGACTTCCTCGAGGGAGCAGTTCTTC

clone size: NA
D gene: NA
V gene: TRBV6-2/TRBV6-3
J gene: TRBJ1-1
CDR3 protein: CASSYARVTEAFF
CDR3 DNA: TGTGCCAGCAGTTACGCCAGGGTCACTGAAGCTTTCTTT

clone size: NA
D gene: NA
V gene: TRBV11-2
J gene: TRBJ2-3
CDR3 protein: CASSLDRVGDTQYF
CDR3 DNA: TGTGCCAGCAGCTTAGACAGGGTGGGAGATACGCAGTATTTT

clone size: NA
D gene: TRBD2
V gene: TRBV28
J gene: TRBJ2-2
CDR3 protein: CASSKSGTYTGELFF
CDR3 DNA: TGTGCCAGCAGCAAAAGCGGGACGTACACCGGGGAGCTGTTTTTT

clone size: NA
D gene: NA
V gene: TRBV19
J gene: TRBJ1-4
CDR3 protein: CASSIVAGTLNEKLFF
CDR3 DNA: TGTGCCAGTAGTATAGTCGCGGGGACCCTTAATGAAAAACTGTTTTTT

clone size: NA
D gene: NA
V gene: TRBV3-1/TRBV3-2
J gene: TRBJ2-7
CDR3 protein: CASSQEILQFYEQYF
CDR3 DNA: TGTGCCAGCAGCCAAGAAATCCTCCAGTTCTACGAGCAGTACTTC

clone size: NA
D gene: TRBD1
V gene: TRBV30
J gene: TRBJ1-1
CDR3 protein: CAWRGGQPNTEAFF
CDR3 DNA: TGTGCCTGGAGAGGGGGCCAGCCGAACACTGAAGCTTTCTTT

clone size: NA
D gene: NA
V gene: TRBV19
J gene: TRBJ2-1
CDR3 protein: CASSIQGFVTYNEQFF
CDR3 DNA: TGTGCCAGTAGTATTCAGGGTTTTGTAACCTACAATGAGCAGTTCTTC

clone size: NA
D gene: NA
V gene: TRBV9
J gene: TRBJ1-1
CDR3 protein: CASSAGGGRSPEAFF
CDR3 DNA: TGTGCCAGCAGCGCAGGAGGGGGGCGGAGTCCTGAAGCTTTCTTT

clone size: once
D gene: NA
V gene: TRBV28
J gene: TRBJ1-6
CDR3 protein: CASTRGSSYNSPLHF
CDR3 DNA: TGTGCCAGCACCCGGGGTAGCTCCTATAATTCACCCCTCCACTTT

clone size: NA
D gene: NA
V gene: TRBV12-3/TRBV12-4
J gene: TRBJ2-1
CDR3 protein: CASSLIGTDQFF
CDR3 DNA: TGTGCCAGCAGTTTGATTGGGACGGACCAGTTCTTC

clone size: NA
D gene: NA
V gene: TRBV7-2
J gene: TRBJ1-1
CDR3 protein: CASNTRLGGTEAFF
CDR3 DNA: TGTGCCAGCAATACTAGGCTGGGGGGCACTGAAGCTTTCTTT

clone size: NA
D gene: NA
V gene: TRBV28
J gene: TRBJ2-7
CDR3 protein: CASSRLSIGPYEQYF
CDR3 DNA: TGTGCCAGCAGTCGCCTCTCCATCGGACCCTACGAGCAGTACTTC

clone size: NA
D gene: TRBD1
V gene: TRBV5-8
J gene: TRBJ1-2
CDR3 protein: CASSLEGTVYGYTF
CDR3 DNA: TGTGCCAGCAGCTTGGAGGGGACAGTCTATGGCTACACCTTC

clone size: NA
D gene: NA
V gene: TRBV7-9
J gene: TRBJ1-5
CDR3 protein: CASSLGEDQPQHF
CDR3 DNA: TGTGCCAGCAGCTTAGGGGAGGATCAGCCCCAGCATTTT

clone size: NA
D gene: NA
V gene: TRBV11-3
J gene: TRBJ2-3
CDR3 protein: CASSSGRDTQYF
CDR3 DNA: TGTGCCAGCAGCTCCGGGAGAGATACGCAGTATTTT

clone size: NA
D gene: TRBD1
V gene: TRBV28
J gene: TRBJ1-3
CDR3 protein: CASQTGNTIYF
CDR3 DNA: TGTGCCAGTCAGACAGGGAACACCATATATTTT

clone size: NA
D gene: NA
V gene: TRBV13
J gene: TRBJ2-2
CDR3 protein: CASSLGGTLGAGELFF
CDR3 DNA: TGTGCCAGCAGCTTAGGGGGAACCCTCGGGGCCGGGGAGCTGTTTTTT

clone size: few
D gene: TRBD2
V gene: TRBV7-2
J gene: TRBJ2-1
CDR3 protein: CASSLDSAGGSPAEQFF
CDR3 DNA: TGTGCCAGCAGCTTAGATTCAGCGGGAGGCTCACCGGCTGAGCAGTTCTTC

clone size: once
D gene: TRBD1
V gene: TRBV11-2
J gene: TRBJ1-6
CDR3 protein: CASSVPGQGSPLHF
CDR3 DNA: TGTGCCAGCAGCGTACCGGGACAGGGGTCACCCCTCCACTTT

clone size: few
D gene: NA
V gene: TRBV3-1/TRBV3-2
J gene: TRBJ2-2
CDR3 protein: CASSDTPTGELFF
CDR3 DNA: TGTGCCAGCAGCGACACGCCCACCGGGGAGCTGTTTTTT

clone size: NA
D gene: NA
V gene: TRBV5-6
J gene: TRBJ1-6
CDR3 protein: CASSLAQASPLHF
CDR3 DNA: TGTGCCAGCAGCTTGGCACAGGCTTCACCCCTCCACTTT

clone size: NA
D gene: NA
V gene: TRBV28
J gene: TRBJ1-5
CDR3 protein: CASRDSNQPQHF
CDR3 DNA: TGTGCCAGCAGGGATAGCAATCAGCCCCAGCATTTT

clone size: NA
D gene: NA
V gene: TRBV19
J gene: TRBJ1-5
CDR3 protein: CASRHRQGLAQHF
CDR3 DNA: TGTGCCAGTAGGCACCGCCAGGGGTTAGCCCAGCATTTT

clone size: NA
D gene: TRBD2
V gene: TRBV7-9
J gene: TRBJ2-7
CDR3 protein: CASSRGLAESYEQYF
CDR3 DNA: TGTGCCAGCAGCCGCGGACTAGCGGAATCCTACGAGCAGTACTTC

clone size: NA
D gene: TRBD2
V gene: TRBV28
J gene: TRBJ2-7
CDR3 protein: CASSQGLAGTYEQYF
CDR3 DNA: TGTGCCAGCAGCCAGGGACTAGCGGGAACTTACGAGCAGTACTTC

clone size: NA
D gene: NA
V gene: TRBV7-2
J gene: TRBJ2-7
CDR3 protein: CASSLKLGVGEQYF
CDR3 DNA: TGTGCCAGCAGCTTAAAGTTGGGAGTGGGCGAGCAGTACTTC

clone size: NA
D gene: NA
V gene: TRBV30
J gene: TRBJ1-1
CDR3 protein: CAWNQGRVTEAFF
CDR3 DNA: TGTGCCTGGAATCAGGGGAGGGTCACTGAAGCTTTCTTT

clone size: NA
D gene: NA
V gene: TRBV2
J gene: TRBJ2-3
CDR3 protein: CASSAERPPVTQYF
CDR3 DNA: TGTGCCAGCAGTGCGGAGCGCCCCCCAGTTACGCAGTATTTT

clone size: NA
D gene: TRBD2
V gene: TRBV19
J gene: TRBJ2-7
CDR3 protein: CASLGGVGEQYF
CDR3 DNA: TGTGCCAGTCTCGGGGGGGTCGGCGAGCAGTACTTC